The next 19 T cell receptor beta chains were all read from a single sample in a study of Tregs in tolerant kidney transplant recipients. The nonmyeloablative bone marrow transplants came from related graft donors, with transient mixed chimerism. The table came from immunoSEQ multiplex PCR; TCRdb's copy has only in-frame clones and leaves some out. The table shows tens of thousands of clones, with more than 85% occurring only once. Specimen: CD4+ T cells from blood (PBMCs), collected 12 months after the transplant. Every receptor here comes from a human patient who received a combined kidney and bone marrow transplant. Some T cells could come from the graft donor.

The V gene is TRBV14, the J gene TRBJ2-3; TRBD2 aligns across 10 bases. Trimming cost V 6 bases and J 6 bases; bases outside gene matches: 9. The CDR3 is 15 residues long. CDR1 and CDR2 (germline): SGHDN, FVKESK. CDR3 in DNA: TGTGCCAGCAGTCCCCTGGGAGCGGGAGGGGATACGCAGTATTTT. Amino acid sequence: CASSPLGAGGDTQYF.

In DNA, the CDR3 is TGTGCCAGCAGCCTATCAGGGATCAGGGCATCCGAGCAGTACTTC. Amino acid sequence: CASSLSGIRASEQYF. The chain links TRBV11-3 to TRBJ2-7; possibly TRBD1 for D (5 bases). CDR3 length: 15 amino acids. Trimming stripped 5 bases from V and 6 bases from J, with 20 bases between. The V gene's germline CDR1 is SGHNT and CDR2 YENEEA.

This chain joins TRBV18 and TRBJ2-2; TRBD2 matches 7 bases. Germline values: CDR1 KGHSH, CDR2 LQKENI. The CDR3 spans 13 residues. V dropped 9 bases and J dropped 7; count of bases not matched to a gene: 8. The CDR3 spells CASGTTHDGELFF. The CDR3 region has the DNA TGTGCCAGTGGGACTACCCATGACGGGGAGCTGTTTTTT.

This clone was counted once. The chain is built from TRBV4-2 and TRBJ2-7; TRBD1 matches at 7 bases. The V and J ends lost 1 base and 3 bases, in that order; junction bases with no gene match: 6. This CDR3 spans 15 amino acids. The germline CDR1 and CDR2 sequences are LGHNA and YNFKEQ. In nucleotides, the CDR3 is TGTGCCAGCAGCCAAGTTCGGGACAGATACTACGAGCAGTACTTC. Translating gives CASSQVRDRYYEQYF.

This sequence joins TRBV7-2 and TRBJ2-7, with 8 bases identical to TRBD2. Germline V gene data show CDR1 as SGHTA and CDR2 as FQGNSA. This CDR3 has 16 amino acids. The V gene end was trimmed by 8 bases and the J gene end by 0 bases; junction bases not matched to a gene: 12. CDR3 residues: CASALPAGGLSYEQYF. The CDR3 bases are TGTGCCAGCGCCCTCCCCGCGGGAGGCCTCTCCTACGAGCAGTACTTC.

This sequence joins TRBV5-1 and TRBJ2-5, with 7 positions matching TRBD2. Germline lookup yields CDR1 SGHRS and CDR2 YFSETQ. The CDR3 consists of 15 residues. The V segment lost 4 bases and the J segment 5 bases; nucleotides outside the gene matches: 11. The DNA for the CDR3 is TGCGCCAGCAGCAACCGGCTACTAGCGAAGGAGACCCAGTACTTC. Protein: CASSNRLLAKETQYF. Variable domain in full (rest from reference TRBV5-1 and TRBJ2-5): KAGVTQTPRYLIKTRGQQVTLSCSPISGHRSVSWYQQTPGQGLQFLFEYFSETQRNKGNFPGRFSGRQFSNSRSEMNVSTLELGDSALYLCASSNRLLAKETQYFGPGTRLLVL.

CDR3 protein: CASSLADRAHEKLFF. Written as DNA, the CDR3 is TGCGCCAGCAGCTTGGCGGACAGGGCCCATGAAAAACTGTTTTTT. This rearrangement joins TRBV5-1 to TRBJ1-4; 8 nucleotides match TRBD1. This CDR3 region has 15 residues. The germline CDR1 and CDR2 sequences are SGHRS and YFSETQ. V lost 0 bases and J lost 6; bases outside the gene matches: 4.

The V and J genes are TRBV11-3 and TRBJ2-6; D remains unclear. The CDR3 spans 16 residues. Deletions cut 5 bases from V and 1 base from J, with 12 bases between. Germline V gene data show CDR1 as SGHNT and CDR2 as YENEEA. CDR3 in amino acids: CASSPYSKSGANVLTF. In DNA form, the CDR3 reads TGTGCCAGCAGCCCCTACTCTAAATCTGGGGCCAACGTCCTGACTTTC. Complete variable domain (other parts from reference TRBV11-3 and TRBJ2-6): EAGVVQSPRYKIIEKKQPVAFWCNPISGHNTLYWYLQNLGQGPELLIRYENEEAVDDSQLPKDRFSAERLKGVDSTLKIQPAELGDSAVYLCASSPYSKSGANVLTFGAGSRLTVL.

DNA for the CDR3: TGTGCCAGCAGCTTGGACAGGGACCTCACTGAAGCTTTCTTT. As protein: CASSLDRDLTEAFF. The chain carries TRBV27 and TRBJ1-1; 8 positions match TRBD1. Germline V gives CDR1 MNHEY, CDR2 SMNVEV (reference sequence). The CDR3 is 14 amino acids. With V trimmed by 6 bases and J by 4 bases, 7 bases remained unmatched.

CDR3 region: CASSLAPNGETQYF. The CDR3 region has the DNA TGTGCCAGCAGCTTAGCCCCCAACGGGGAGACCCAGTACTTC. The rearrangement joins TRBV7-2 to TRBJ2-5; unclear D gene. Trimming pared 0 bases from V and 5 bases from J, leaving 10 bases between. From germline, CDR1 is SGHTA and CDR2 FQGNSA. CDR3 size: 14 residues.

The rearrangement uses TRBV6-1 and TRBJ1-4, with 7 bases that match TRBD1. The length of the CDR3 is 13 residues. The V gene end was trimmed by 0 bases and the J gene end by 13 bases; junction bases not matched to a gene: 5. Germline values: CDR1 MNHNS, CDR2 SASEGT. CDR3 nucleotide sequence: TGTGCCAGCAGTGAAGCAAACAGGGGAGGACTGTTTTTT. Its protein is CASSEANRGGLFF.

CDR3 loop: CASSLVLNTEAFF. The DNA of the CDR3 is TGTGCCAGCAGCTTAGTATTGAACACTGAAGCTTTCTTT. The chain has TRBV7-9 and TRBJ1-1; D is unclear. The CDR3 runs to 13 residues. V was trimmed by 1 base and J by 0 bases, leaving 3 bases between them. Germline loops: CDR1 SEHNR, CDR2 FQNEAQ (reference sequence).

The chain uses TRBV19 and TRBJ2-1; TRBD2 agrees at 7 bases. The CDR3 spans 16 residues. Germline lookup yields CDR1 LNHDA and CDR2 SQIVND (reference sequence). V lost 3 bases, J lost 7 bases, and 12 bases stayed unmatched. CDR3 amino acids: CASSIRTAGVGNEQFF. In DNA, the CDR3 is TGTGCCAGTAGTATTCGGACGGCGGGAGTAGGAAATGAGCAGTTCTTC.

This chain links TRBV5-1 with TRBJ2-1, with 9 bases identical to TRBD2. V shed 3 bases and J 1 base; nucleotides not matched to a gene: 8. The CDR3 totals 17 residues. Germline loops: CDR1 SGHRS, CDR2 YFSETQ. DNA for the CDR3: TGCGCCAGCAGCTACCGGGGTAGCGGGAGTTCCTACAATGAGCAGTTCTTC. It encodes CASSYRGSGSSYNEQFF.

The chain uses TRBV11-2 and TRBJ2-5; D ambiguous. Germline CDR1 is SGHAT and CDR2 is FQNNGV. V shed 1 base and J shed 1 base, with 10 bases lying between them. This CDR3 comprises 15 residues. CDR3 sequence reads: CASSLVLASQETQYF. The CDR3 DNA reads as TGTGCCAGCAGCTTAGTTTTAGCCAGCCAAGAGACCCAGTACTTC. Using reference TRBV11-2 and TRBJ2-5 for the parts outside the CDR3, the full variable domain is EAGVAQSPRYKIIEKRQSVAFWCNPISGHATLYWYQQILGQGPKLLIQFQNNGVVDDSQLPKDRFSAERLKGVDSTLKIQPAKLEDSAVYLCASSLVLASQETQYFGPGTRLLVL.

The V call is TRBV25-1, the J call TRBJ2-7; perhaps TRBD2 as D (5 bases). The germline CDR1 and CDR2 sequences are MGHDK and SYGVNS. This CDR3 has 18 residues. V shed 6 bases and J shed 3 bases, with 27 bases lying between them. CDR3 DNA: TGTGCCAGCAGCCCTGACGGGATCCTTAAGTGGGGTAGCTACGAGCAGTACTTC. It encodes CASSPDGILKWGSYEQYF.

This rearrangement joins TRBV27 to TRBJ2-1, with 14 bases lining up with TRBD2. The CDR3 extends over 16 amino acids. Germline V gives CDR1 MNHEY, CDR2 SMNVEV (reference sequence). Unmatched junction bases numbered 11, after V lost 7 bases and J lost 9 bases. CDR3 DNA sequence: TGTGCCAGCACCCTACACGGACTAGCGGGAGGAGGTGAGCAGTTCTTC. It is translated as CASTLHGLAGGGEQFF.

This chain joins TRBV4-2 and TRBJ1-4; D is uncertain. Germline lookup yields CDR1 LGHNA and CDR2 YNFKEQ. CDR3 length equals 15 residues. Trimming took 7 bases from V and 6 from J, leaving 18 bases between them. Here the CDR3 DNA reads TGTGCCAGCACCGCGCAGGCGGGTAAAGATGAAAAACTGTTTTTT. This codes for CASTAQAGKDEKLFF.

The rearrangement joins TRBV19 to TRBJ2-3; 9 bases align to TRBD2. Trimming at V came to 2 bases and at J to 0 bases, leaving 3 bases not matched to a gene. This CDR3 is 16 amino acids long. The V gene's germline CDR1 is LNHDA and CDR2 SQIVND (reference sequence). The CDR3 sequence: CASSIRGRASTDTQYF. The CDR3 DNA sequence: TGTGCCAGTAGTATACGCGGGAGGGCGAGCACAGATACGCAGTATTTT.